The 21 T cell receptor beta chains below were found in one sample sequenced in a study of beta chain features in type 1 diabetes. Expressed TCRB transcripts got sequenced, as all isolated RNA was reverse transcribed. Sequencing was performed with immunoSEQ multiplex PCR; in TCRdb, only in-frame clones are kept and a portion is missing. The sample comprises 450,000 to 550,000 clones, around 28% of which are singletons, and about 0.065% rests with the top ten. Sequencing was performed on naive CD4+ T cells from blood. The receptors come from a young man in good health.

The chain carries TRBV4-3 and TRBJ2-5; D gene uncertain. Germline V lookup: CDR1 LGHNA, CDR2 YSLEER. The CDR3 runs to 13 residues. V lost 0 bases and J lost 5, with 7 bases in between. The DNA of the CDR3 is TGCGCCAGCAGCCAAGATGTGTTGGAGACCCAGTACTTC. This gives the protein CASSQDVLETQYF.

The chain recombines TRBV27 with TRBJ1-5, with TRBD1 as a possible D gene (5 bases). V lost 5 bases and J lost 5, with 13 bases in between. The V gene's germline CDR1 is MNHEY and CDR2 SMNVEV (reference sequence). This CDR3 has 14 amino acids. The CDR3 sequence: CASSVAGRDQPQHF. The CDR3 nucleotides read TGTGCCAGCAGTGTGGCAGGGAGGGATCAGCCCCAGCATTTT.

The chain recombines TRBV5-1 with TRBJ2-3; 10 bases map to TRBD2. This CDR3 spans 15 amino acids. The V gene end was trimmed by 7 bases and the J gene end by 0 bases; junction bases not matched to a gene: 5. Germline V gene lookup returns CDR1 SGHRS and CDR2 YFSETQ. The CDR3 coding sequence is TGCGCCAGCCGACAGACTAGCGGGAGCACAGATACGCAGTATTTT. The encoded protein is CASRQTSGSTDTQYF.

This clone came up a few times. The rearrangement links TRBV4-1 to TRBJ1-2; D ambiguous. Per the germline V gene, CDR1 is MGHRA and CDR2 is YSYEKL. The CDR3 length is 13 residues. Deletions cut 7 bases from V and 4 bases from J, with 13 bases between. The CDR3 loop is CASTPRSGYGYTF. The CDR3 DNA is TGCGCCAGCACCCCCAGGAGCGGCTATGGCTACACCTTC.

V is TRBV29-1 and J is TRBJ2-2; D uncertain. Trimming left V 5 bases short and J 2 bases short, with 12 bases between. The CDR3 contains 14 residues. Germline V gives CDR1 SQVTM, CDR2 ANQGSEA. CDR3: CSVSAWGNTGELFF. In DNA form, the CDR3 reads TGCAGCGTTTCAGCCTGGGGAAACACCGGGGAGCTGTTTTTT.

This clone was counted between two and nine times. The chain has TRBV7-1 and TRBJ2-1; 14 bases match TRBD2. TRBV7-1 is marked as an open reading frame, function uncertain. The CDR3 has 24 amino acids. The ends lost 2 bases at V and 0 bases at J; junction bases unmatched: 21. CDR3 nucleotides: TGTGCCAGCAGCTCACCTCGAACCGGGACTAGCGGGAGTGTCTTGCTCGGCTCCTACAATGAGCAGTTCTTC. Protein sequence: CASSSPRTGTSGSVLLGSYNEQFF.

The V call is TRBV30, the J call TRBJ2-7; 13 nucleotides align to TRBD2. Trimming removed 3 bases from V and 5 bases from J; junction bases left unmatched: 13. CDR1 is GTSNPN, CDR2 SVGIG, per germline (reference sequence). CDR3 length: 17 residues. The CDR3, as DNA: TGTGCCTGGAGCTACGAGAGGACTAGCGGGAGTCTTCACGAGCAGTACTTC. Protein: CAWSYERTSGSLHEQYF.

This clone was observed a few times. The sample has other DNA sequences that encode this CDR3 too. The chain carries TRBV18 and TRBJ2-3, with no clear D. This CDR3 region has 12 residues. The germline V gene encodes CDR1 KGHSH and CDR2 LQKENI. Deletions cut 3 bases from V and 5 bases from J, with 6 bases between. The CDR3 region is CASSPAGDTQYF. In DNA, the CDR3 is TGTGCCAGCTCACCGGCAGGAGATACGCAGTATTTT.

The chain links TRBV30 to TRBJ1-4; D possibly corresponds to TRBD1 (5 bases). Germline lookup yields CDR1 GTSNPN and CDR2 SVGIG (reference sequence). The CDR3 is 15 amino acids. The V and J ends lost 3 bases and 0 bases respectively, with 11 bases between them. As DNA, the CDR3 is TGTGCCTGGAGGGGACGAGGGGCAACTAATGAAAAACTGTTTTTT. It yields the protein CAWRGRGATNEKLFF.

In this sample, this clone turned up a few times. The chain employs TRBV2 and TRBJ2-5; D is undetermined. The length of the CDR3 is 13 residues. In germline, CDR1 is SNHLY, CDR2 FYNNEI. Trimming removed 1 base at V and 5 bases at J, with 8 bases between. For the CDR3, the DNA is TGTGCCAGCAGTGAAGTGCGAAGGGAGACCCAGTACTTC. Its protein product is CASSEVRRETQYF.

This clone has only a few counts. The chain employs TRBV7-9 and TRBJ1-2; D is uncertain. The CDR3 is 13 amino acids. In germline, CDR1 is SEHNR, CDR2 FQNEAQ (reference sequence). Between the trimmed V and J ends, which lost 1 base and 9 bases, there was a span of 12 bases. CDR3 protein: CASSLELWARYTF. The CDR3 region has the DNA TGTGCCAGCAGCTTAGAATTGTGGGCTCGCTACACCTTC.

The J gene is TRBJ2-7, the V gene TRBV9; perhaps D is TRBD1 or TRBD2 (5 bases each). This CDR3 contains 15 residues. The germline V gene has CDR1 SGDLS and CDR2 YYNGEE. Trimming took off 0 bases at V and 2 bases at J, with 12 bases between the two ends. CDR3 protein: CASSVAGTTTYEQYF. The CDR3 nucleotides are TGTGCCAGCAGCGTAGCCGGGACGACAACCTACGAGCAGTACTTC.

The chain employs TRBV7-9 and TRBJ2-2, with D perhaps TRBD2 (5 bases). CDR1 SEHNR and CDR2 FQNEAQ come from the germline V gene (reference sequence). CDR3 length: 14 amino acids. V lost 3 bases to trimming and J lost 2 bases, with 7 bases between them. CDR3 region: CASSFGLNTGELFF. The CDR3 DNA follows: TGTGCCAGCAGCTTTGGACTTAACACCGGGGAGCTGTTTTTT.

The genes are TRBV10-3 and TRBJ2-1, with 11 nucleotides matching TRBD2. CDR1 ENHRY and CDR2 SYGVKD come from the germline V gene. This CDR3 has 12 amino acids. Trimming at V came to 6 bases and at J to 9 bases, leaving 1 base not matched to a gene. Written as DNA, the CDR3 is TGTGCCATCAGCGGACTAGCGGGTGAGCAGTTCTTC. It yields the protein CAISGLAGEQFF.

The count of this clone is one. The chain joins TRBV5-6 to TRBJ2-7, with D uncertain. V was clipped by 0 bases and J by 4 bases, with 8 bases between them. This CDR3 is built from 13 residues. The germline V gene encodes CDR1 SGHDT and CDR2 YYEEEE. The CDR3 loop is CASSLDLRYEQYF. CDR3 DNA sequence: TGTGCCAGCAGCTTGGATCTTAGGTACGAGCAGTACTTC. Looking up the rest from reference TRBV5-6 and TRBJ2-7 gives the full variable domain: DAGVTQSPTHLIKTRGQQVTLRCSPKSGHDTVSWYQQALGQGPQFIFQYYEEEERQRGNFPDRFSGHQFPNYSSELNVNALLLGDSALYLCASSLDLRYEQYFGPGTRLTVT.

In its sample, this clone was seen a few times. This specimen includes other DNA sequences encoding the same CDR3. J is TRBJ2-5 and V is TRBV7-2; 7 bases are shared with TRBD2. Germline lookup yields CDR1 SGHTA and CDR2 FQGNSA. V was clipped by 1 base and J by 5 bases; unmatched bases: 4. There are 14 residues in the CDR3. The CDR3 loop reads CASSLGLARETQYF. The CDR3 coding sequence is TGTGCCAGCAGCTTAGGACTAGCTCGGGAGACCCAGTACTTC.

The DNA for the CDR3 is TGTGCTAGTGGTCCGCGGGCGTACCAAGAGACCCAGTACTTC. Encoded protein: CASGPRAYQETQYF. The chain joins TRBV12-5 to TRBJ2-5; TRBD2 might be the D (5 bases). The V end was cut by 5 bases, the J end by 0 bases, with 10 bases between. Germline V gene sequence: CDR1 LGHNT, CDR2 FRNRAP. CDR3 length equals 14 residues.

For this clone: A read error may be the cause here, since a much bigger clone is one base away. The chain uses TRBV6-5 and TRBJ2-3; 9 positions agree with TRBD1. Per germline, CDR1 MNHEY and CDR2 SVGAGI. CDR3 length: 16 amino acids. The CDR3 sequence: CARSYSRTGGTDTQYF. The DNA of the CDR3 is TGTGCCCGCAGTTACTCCCGGACAGGGGGCACAGATACGCAGTATTTT.

This clone was seen a few times. V usage is TRBV4-1 and J usage is TRBJ2-1; a weak D match, TRBD2 (6 bases). Trimming left V 1 base short and J 2 bases short, with 15 bases between. CDR3 length: 17 residues. CDR1 is MGHRA and CDR2 is YSYEKL in the germline V gene. Here the CDR3 reads CASSQGPLGGTYNEQFF. The CDR3 nucleotides read TGCGCCAGCAGCCAAGGACCTCTGGGCGGGACCTACAATGAGCAGTTCTTC.

This rearrangement joins TRBV21-1 to TRBJ2-1; the DNA was not used to check the table's D call, TRBD1. TRBV21-1 is termed a pseudogene. The CDR3 length is 19 residues. CDR3 amino acids: CASSTGRGLAWALYNEQFF. The CDR3, as DNA: TGTGCCAGCAGCACTGGCAGGGGCCTAGCATGGGCGCTTTACAATGAGCAGTTCTTC.

This clone has only a few counts. The chain couples TRBV12-5 to TRBJ2-4, with D perhaps matching TRBD1 (5 bases). The CDR3 runs to 16 residues. The germline V gene has CDR1 LGHNT and CDR2 FRNRAP. V was pared by 5 bases and J by 0 bases, with 14 bases between. CDR3 nucleotides: TGTGCTAGTGGTCACGGACACCTTTTAGCCAAAAACATTCAGTACTTC. It yields the protein CASGHGHLLAKNIQYF.